This passage covers 23 T cell receptor beta chains from one sample sequenced in a study of blood T cell repertoires in COVID-19. Sequenced by immunoSEQ multiplex PCR; TCRdb stores in-frame clones only, minus some. The profile shows a few hundred thousand clones, more than 75% of them singletons. Sequenced sample: PBMCs or T cells enriched from blood (not recorded which). The receptors here all came from a woman in her thirties or forties with acute COVID-19.

This clone has a single count. The chain is built from TRBV7-2 and TRBJ2-2; 8 nucleotides align to TRBD2. The V and J ends lost 2 bases and 4 bases, in that order; junction bases with no gene match: 9. The CDR3 contains 17 residues. The germline CDR1 and CDR2 sequences are SGHTA and FQGNSA. The CDR3 nucleotides read TGTGCCAGCAGCTTAAACGGCGGGGGGACCATCACCGGGGAGCTGTTTTTT. This translates into CASSLNGGGTITGELFF.

The chain links TRBV25-1 to TRBJ1-5; possible D gene TRBD1, 6 bases. V lost 5 bases and J lost 9, with 14 bases in between. This CDR3 is 13 amino acids long. The germline V gene has CDR1 MGHDK and CDR2 SYGVNS. The CDR3: CASSLTGGGPQHF. The CDR3 nucleotides read TGTGCCAGCAGTCTGACAGGTGGGGGGCCCCAGCATTTT.

The V call is TRBV27, the J call TRBJ1-2, with a possible D match to TRBD1 (6 bases). Germline V gene lookup returns CDR1 MNHEY and CDR2 SMNVEV (reference sequence). The V and J ends lost 9 bases and 4 bases respectively, with 15 bases between them. The length of the CDR3 is 13 residues. The CDR3 region has the DNA TGTGCCAGTGGTACGGGACACCTCTATGGCTACACCTTC. It yields the protein CASGTGHLYGYTF.

The genes are TRBV19 and TRBJ2-5; TRBD2 matches at 7 bases. The CDR3 is 17 residues long. The junction had 9 bases not matched to a gene; V was cut back by 1 base and J by 1 base. From germline, CDR1 is LNHDA and CDR2 SQIVND (reference sequence). The CDR3 sequence: CASSIAKSGASQETQYF. DNA for the CDR3: TGTGCCAGTAGTATAGCCAAGAGCGGGGCCTCCCAAGAGACCCAGTACTTC.

This rearrangement joins TRBV30 to TRBJ1-2, with TRBD1 identical over 7 bases. CDR3 length equals 13 residues. V lost 6 bases and J lost 6; bases outside the gene matches: 10. Germline CDR1 reads GTSNPN; CDR2 reads SVGIG (reference sequence). The DNA of the CDR3 is TGTGCCTGTGGGAGACCTGGGACAGATGGCTACACCTTC. Translated, it gives CACGRPGTDGYTF.

The chain links TRBV9 to TRBJ1-1, with D perhaps TRBD1 (6 bases). The CDR3 contains 15 residues. The germline V gene has CDR1 SGDLS and CDR2 YYNGEE. The germline V and J ends were trimmed by 0 bases and 4 bases, with 13 bases remaining between them. CDR3 sequence reads: CASSVAGAGGTEAFF. Written as DNA, the CDR3 is TGTGCCAGCAGCGTAGCGGGGGCGGGGGGCACTGAAGCTTTCTTT. The entire variable domain, with the rest obtained from reference TRBV9 and TRBJ1-1, is as follows: DSGVTQTPKHLITATGQRVTLRCSPRSGDLSVYWYQQSLDQGLQFLIQYYNGEERAKGNILERFSAQQFPDLHSELNLSSLELGDSALYFCASSVAGAGGTEAFFGQGTRLTVV.

The gene calls are TRBV6-5 and TRBJ1-1; unclear D gene. Between the trimmed V and J ends, which lost 10 bases and 3 bases, there was a span of 15 bases. The CDR3 extends over 13 amino acids. Germline CDR1 and CDR2: MNHEY and SVGAGI. The CDR3 DNA is TGTGCCACCGCGGGCCTGATGTACACTGAAGCTTTCTTT. It codes for CATAGLMYTEAFF.

The rearrangement joins TRBV19 to TRBJ2-4; 10 bases align to TRBD2. Germline values: CDR1 LNHDA, CDR2 SQIVND (reference sequence). Trimming removed 5 bases from V and 0 bases from J; junction bases left unmatched: 19. The CDR3 loop spans 21 amino acids. The CDR3 DNA sequence: TGTGCCAGTAGTGCATTTCCGAAACTAGCGGGGCAAAACCTAGCCAAAAACATTCAGTACTTC. Protein product: CASSAFPKLAGQNLAKNIQYF.

The chain uses TRBV23-1 and TRBJ2-3; TRBD2 matches at 9 bases. TRBV23-1 is an open reading frame, and its role is uncertain. J gave up 0 bases and V 11 bases, and 15 bases lay outside the gene matches. CDR3 length equals 17 residues. CDR3 region: CAGLDRSGGPSTDTQYF. The CDR3, as DNA: TGCGCCGGACTGGACCGTAGCGGGGGTCCTAGCACAGATACGCAGTATTTT.

The rearrangement uses TRBV11-2 and TRBJ2-3, with TRBD1 as a possible D gene (7 bases). Germline V CDR1 and CDR2: SGHAT, FQNNGV. This CDR3 has 16 amino acids. Trimming left V 6 bases short and J 3 bases short, with 19 bases between. The CDR3 region is CASRSRRETGTDTQYF. DNA of the CDR3: TGTGCCAGCAGATCACGTCGGGAGACAGGGACAGATACGCAGTATTTT. The complete variable domain, with remaining parts taken from reference TRBV11-2 and TRBJ2-3, reads EAGVAQSPRYKIIEKRQSVAFWCNPISGHATLYWYQQILGQGPKLLIQFQNNGVVDDSQLPKDRFSAERLKGVDSTLKIQPAKLEDSAVYLCASRSRRETGTDTQYFGPGTRLTVL.

The rearrangement uses TRBV19 and TRBJ1-5, with 9 bases identical to TRBD1. J was trimmed by 4 bases and V by 2 bases; bases with no gene match: 6. The germline V gene has CDR1 LNHDA and CDR2 SQIVND (reference sequence). The CDR3 consists of 16 residues. CDR3 nucleotides: TGTGCCAGTAGTATATGGGGACAGGGAGAGAATCAGCCCCAGCATTTT. Translated: CASSIWGQGENQPQHF.

The chain recombines TRBV9 with TRBJ2-1; 7 nucleotides align to TRBD1. Germline CDR1 and CDR2: SGDLS and YYNGEE. V lost 1 base, J lost 4 bases, and 8 bases stayed unmatched. CDR3 size: 16 residues. The CDR3 loop is CASSVLSGTEYNEQFF. In DNA form, the CDR3 reads TGTGCCAGCAGCGTACTTTCAGGGACAGAGTACAATGAGCAGTTCTTC.

This chain links TRBV6-5 with TRBJ2-5, with 7 positions matching TRBD1. V was pared by 0 bases and J by 7 bases, with 8 bases of the junction left unmatched. This CDR3 has 15 residues. The germline gives CDR1 MNHEY, CDR2 SVGAGI. CDR3 protein: CASSYSDRSRGTQYF. Here the CDR3 DNA reads TGTGCCAGCAGTTACTCGGACAGGTCCCGAGGGACCCAGTACTTC.

The gene calls are TRBV11-1 and TRBJ1-5; the match to TRBD1 covers 8 bases. CDR3 size: 13 residues. The ends lost 3 bases at V and 7 bases at J; junction bases unmatched: 2. The germline CDR1 and CDR2 sequences are SGHAT and FQDESV (reference sequence). The CDR3 DNA follows: TGTGCCAGCAGCTTCGGACAGGGACAGCCCCAGCATTTT. This gives the protein CASSFGQGQPQHF.

V gene TRBV5-8 combines with J gene TRBJ2-1, with a weak D call TRBD1 (6 bases). The CDR3 extends over 14 amino acids. Germline values: CDR1 SGHTS, CDR2 YDEGEE. V was shortened by 4 bases and J by 4 bases, with 12 bases between the two germline ends. The CDR3: CASSRFGTYNEQFF. CDR3 coding DNA: TGTGCCAGCAGCAGGTTCGGGACATACAATGAGCAGTTCTTC. Using reference TRBV5-8 and TRBJ2-1 for the parts outside the CDR3, the full variable domain is EAGVTQSPTHLIKTRGQQATLRCSPISGHTSVYWYQQALGLGLQFLLWYDEGEERNRGNFPPRFSGRQFPNYSSELNVNALELEDSALYLCASSRFGTYNEQFFGPGTRLTVL.

The chain is built from TRBV7-9 and TRBJ2-5, with D perhaps TRBD2 (6 bases). The CDR3 spans 16 residues. Germline CDR1 and CDR2: SEHNR and FQNEAQ (reference sequence). V lost 6 bases and J lost 1, with 18 bases in between. The CDR3 loop reads CASRRGTSGLQETQYF. As DNA, the CDR3 is TGTGCCAGCAGGCGGGGCACCTCCGGACTCCAAGAGACCCAGTACTTC.

The chain has TRBV19 and TRBJ1-4; TRBD1 aligns across 9 bases. Trimming took 0 bases from V and 6 from J; bases not matched to a gene: 11. Germline CDR1 reads LNHDA; CDR2 reads SQIVND (reference sequence). The CDR3 is 18 residues long. The CDR3 loop reads CASSIDLGTGNLYEKLFF. The CDR3 DNA reads as TGTGCCAGTAGTATAGATCTGGGGACAGGGAACTTATATGAAAAACTGTTTTTT.

The chain carries TRBV27 and TRBJ1-5; the D is unclear. Germline V gives CDR1 MNHEY, CDR2 SMNVEV (reference sequence). This CDR3 is built from 14 residues. Trimming stripped 5 bases from V and 4 bases from J, with 12 bases between. As DNA, the CDR3 is TGTGCCAGCAGTCTAATGACGGGGAATCAGCCCCAGCATTTT. Translated, it gives CASSLMTGNQPQHF.

This chain links TRBV5-6 with TRBJ1-5, with D unresolved. The V and J ends lost 7 bases and 4 bases respectively, with 3 bases between them. The CDR3 totals 10 residues. Per germline, CDR1 SGHDT and CDR2 YYEEEE. Here the CDR3 reads CASPNQPQHF. As DNA, the CDR3 is TGTGCCAGCCCTAATCAGCCCCAGCATTTT. The variable domain in full, completed from reference TRBV5-6 and TRBJ1-5, reads DAGVTQSPTHLIKTRGQQVTLRCSPKSGHDTVSWYQQALGQGPQFIFQYYEEEERQRGNFPDRFSGHQFPNYSSELNVNALLLGDSALYLCASPNQPQHFGDGTRLSIL.

This chain connects TRBV18 to TRBJ1-1; a weak D match, TRBD1 (6 bases). Looked up from germline, CDR1 is KGHSH and CDR2 is LQKENI. There are 13 residues in the CDR3. Trimming shortened V by 6 bases and J by 2 bases, and 10 bases separated the two germline ends. The CDR3 loop is CASSGTHNTEAFF. Written as DNA, the CDR3 is TGTGCCAGCTCGGGGACACACAACACTGAAGCTTTCTTT.

The chain carries TRBV4-1 and TRBJ1-2; 8 bases are a match to TRBD1. Germline V CDR1 and CDR2: MGHRA, YSYEKL. V shed 4 bases, J shed 7 bases, and the junction held 11 bases outside the gene matches. CDR3 size: 15 residues. CDR3 sequence reads: CASSPGNRGETGYTF. The CDR3, as DNA: TGCGCCAGCAGCCCGGGGAACAGGGGGGAGACTGGCTACACCTTC.

V usage is TRBV6-2 or TRBV6-3 and J usage is TRBJ2-7; D is ambiguous. V dropped 2 bases and J dropped 5 bases, with 10 bases sitting between them. CDR1 MNHEY and CDR2 SVGEGT come from the germline V gene. This CDR3 has 13 amino acids. As DNA, the CDR3 is TGTGCCAGCAGTTACCGACTTAGGCACGAGCAGTACTTC. Protein: CASSYRLRHEQYF.

This sequence joins TRBV7-9 and TRBJ2-7; D perhaps matches TRBD1 (6 bases). The CDR3 extends over 13 amino acids. Germline CDR1 is SEHNR and CDR2 is FQNEAQ (reference sequence). V shed 5 bases and J shed 3 bases, with 11 bases lying between them. CDR3 bases: TGTGCCAGCAGCCGGGACACCTACTACGAGCAGTACTTC. It is translated as CASSRDTYYEQYF.